This is a list of T cell receptor beta chains from one sample in a study of T cells in Graves' hyperthyroidism and ophthalmopathy. TCRdb re-called the multiplex PCR reads through MiXCR, storing one row per CDR3 protein. The repertoire includes fewer than 900,000 distinct CDR3 sequences, about 15% of them detected once, and under 8.5% sits in the top ten. The sequenced sample was blood. Source of these receptors: a man younger than 35 with Graves' hyperthyroidism. Both conserved end residues are part of each CDR3. The order of the fields is clone size, D gene, V gene, CDR3 protein. D genes are given only for firm matches. Size is stated for part of the rows, as once, few or many counts, or as a class when the clone is expanded.

>once|-|TRBV18
CASSPSGDAYGYTF
>many|TRBD2|TRBV28
CASSLIEGGQTQYF
>-|TRBD2|TRBV6-2/TRBV6-3
CASRSLMAGAPHEQYF
>-|TRBD2|TRBV12-3/TRBV12-4
CASSLLAGEEQFF
>-|TRBD1|TRBV20-1
CSAARGQDPHEQYF
>-|TRBD2|TRBV4-1
CASRHSGRGGYNEQFF
>many|-|TRBV18
CASSTYGGLGDTEAFF
>few|-|TRBV28
CASSLGPGRNEKLFF
>-|TRBD2|TRBV20-1
CSARDPGGASAGDTQYF
>-|TRBD2|TRBV4-1
CASSQVPGLAGQNYEQYF
>-|-|TRBV18
CASSPTSRRGEQFF
>few|-|TRBV4-1
CASSQETFGSGELFF
>many|-|TRBV19
CASTNVMNTEAFF
>many|TRBD2|TRBV19
CASSLSGSGGNEQFF
>few|-|TRBV19
CATAQDATNEKLFF
>many|TRBD2|TRBV20-1
CSADTLLAGDTGELFF
>many|TRBD1|TRBV19
CASRGGQGFSPLHF
>many|-|TRBV10-1
CASSDGYGYTF
>few|-|TRBV27
CASSLGGESTIYF